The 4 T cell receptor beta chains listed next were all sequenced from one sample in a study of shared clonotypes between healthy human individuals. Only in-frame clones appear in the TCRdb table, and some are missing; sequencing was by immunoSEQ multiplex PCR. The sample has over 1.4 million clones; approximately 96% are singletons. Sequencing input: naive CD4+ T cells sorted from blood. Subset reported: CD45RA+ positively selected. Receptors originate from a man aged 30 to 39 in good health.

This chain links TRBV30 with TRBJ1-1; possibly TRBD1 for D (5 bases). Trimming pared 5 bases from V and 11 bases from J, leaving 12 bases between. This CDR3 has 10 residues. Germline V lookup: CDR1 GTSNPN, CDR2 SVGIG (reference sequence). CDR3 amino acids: CAWERGRAFF. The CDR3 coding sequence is TGTGCCTGGGAGAGGGGCCGTGCTTTCTTT. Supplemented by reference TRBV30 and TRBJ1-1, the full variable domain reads SQTIHQWPATLVQPVGSPLSLECTVEGTSNPNLYWYRQAAGRGLQLLFYSVGIGQISSEVPQNLSASRPQDRQFILSSKKLLLSDSGFYLCAWERGRAFFGQGTRLTVV.

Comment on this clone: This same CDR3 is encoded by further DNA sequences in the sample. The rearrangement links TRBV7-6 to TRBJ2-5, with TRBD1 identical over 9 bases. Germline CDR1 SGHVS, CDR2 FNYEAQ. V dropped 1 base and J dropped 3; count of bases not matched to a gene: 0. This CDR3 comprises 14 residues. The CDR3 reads CASSLGTGEETQYF. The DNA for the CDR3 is TGTGCCAGCAGCTTAGGGACAGGGGAAGAGACCCAGTACTTC.

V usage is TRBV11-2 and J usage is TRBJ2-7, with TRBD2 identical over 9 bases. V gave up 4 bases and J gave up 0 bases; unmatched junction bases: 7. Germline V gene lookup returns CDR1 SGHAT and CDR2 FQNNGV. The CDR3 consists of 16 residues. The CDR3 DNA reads TGTGCCAGCAGCTCGTGGACTAGCGCTATCTCCTACGAGCAGTACTTC. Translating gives CASSSWTSAISYEQYF.

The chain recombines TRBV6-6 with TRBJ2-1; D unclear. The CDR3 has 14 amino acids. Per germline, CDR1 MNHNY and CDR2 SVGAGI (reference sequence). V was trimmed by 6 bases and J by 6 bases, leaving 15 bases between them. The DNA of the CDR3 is TGTGCCAGCAGCCCCGCCTCCTCCGGCAATGAGCAGTTCTTC. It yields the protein CASSPASSGNEQFF.